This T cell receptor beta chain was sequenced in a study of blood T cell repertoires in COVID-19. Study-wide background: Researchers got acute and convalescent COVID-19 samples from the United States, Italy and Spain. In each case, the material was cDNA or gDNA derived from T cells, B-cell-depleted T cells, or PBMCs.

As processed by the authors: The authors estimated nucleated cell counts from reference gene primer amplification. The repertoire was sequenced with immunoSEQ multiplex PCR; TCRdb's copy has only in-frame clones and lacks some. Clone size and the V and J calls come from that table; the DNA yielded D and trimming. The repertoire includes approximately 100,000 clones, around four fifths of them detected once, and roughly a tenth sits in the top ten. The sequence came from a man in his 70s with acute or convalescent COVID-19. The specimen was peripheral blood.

The CDR3, as DNA: TGTGCCTGGAGTGTAAACAGGGGGGGACAGCCCCAGCATTTT. Protein sequence: CAWSVNRGGQPQHF. This chain uses TRBV30 with TRBJ1-5, with 8 bases fitting TRBD1. CDR1 and CDR2 from the germline V gene are GTSNPN and SVGIG (reference sequence). Trimming took 0 bases from V and 7 from J; bases not matched to a gene: 5. This CDR3 region has 14 residues.